What follows are 9 T cell receptor beta chains derived from one specimen sequenced in a study of cytomegalovirus exposure and HLA in healthy donors. The PCR had 60 Vbeta and 13 Jbeta primers. Sequenced by immunoSEQ multiplex PCR; TCRdb stores in-frame clones only, minus some. The sample lists around 150,000 clones; approximately 61% were seen once. Sequenced: PBMCs. Receptor source: a human donor in good health.

V and J are TRBV5-6 and TRBJ2-7; a possible D gene is TRBD2 (5 bases). Germline CDR1 is SGHDT and CDR2 is YYEEEE. V was clipped by 4 bases and J by 3 bases, with 11 bases between them. The CDR3 is 13 amino acids. The chain's CDR3 is CASSLGGFYEQYF. The CDR3 DNA reads TGTGCCAGCAGCCTTGGCGGGTTCTACGAGCAGTACTTC.

The V gene is TRBV5-1, the J gene TRBJ2-7; TRBD2 might be the D (6 bases). The V and J ends lost 4 bases and 4 bases respectively, with 6 bases between them. This CDR3 comprises 11 residues. Germline V CDR1 and CDR2: SGHRS, YFSETQ. This CDR3 is CASSGGYEQYF. The CDR3 bases are TGCGCCAGCAGCGGGGGGTACGAGCAGTACTTC.

The V call is TRBV18, the J call TRBJ1-2; D unresolved. The CDR3 spans 16 residues. The V gene lost 2 bases and the J gene lost 4 bases, with 17 bases spanning the gap. CDR1 KGHSH and CDR2 LQKENI come from the germline V gene. CDR3 protein: CASSPSREGGSYGYTF. The CDR3 DNA reads as TGTGCCAGCTCACCATCGCGAGAGGGAGGAAGCTATGGCTACACCTTC.

The chain joins TRBV5-6 to TRBJ2-7; 7 bases agree with TRBD1. The CDR3 runs to 13 residues. CDR1 and CDR2 from the germline V gene are SGHDT and YYEEEE. The trim removed 4 bases at V and 2 bases at J, leaving 3 bases unmatched. This chain's CDR3 is CASSHDRAYEQYF. CDR3 nucleotides: TGTGCCAGCAGCCACGACAGGGCCTACGAGCAGTACTTC.

The chain is built from TRBV7-3 and TRBJ2-7; maybe TRBD1 (6 bases). Germline CDR1 reads SGHTA; CDR2 reads FQGTGA. CDR3 size: 15 residues. V lost 0 bases and J lost 1, with 10 bases in between. The CDR3 nucleotides are TGTGCCAGCAGCTTAACGAGCCAGGGGTCCTACGAGCAGTACTTC. It translates to CASSLTSQGSYEQYF.

The chain links TRBV19 to TRBJ2-7; maybe TRBD2 (6 bases). The V end lost 9 bases, the J end lost 0 bases, and 18 bases lay between the germline ends. Germline assignment: CDR1 LNHDA and CDR2 SQIVND (reference sequence). This CDR3 region has 15 residues. The chain's CDR3 is CARTAPEGSSYEQYF. Here the CDR3 DNA reads TGTGCCAGGACGGCCCCGGAGGGCAGCTCCTACGAGCAGTACTTC.

The V gene is TRBV5-5, the J gene TRBJ1-2; TRBD1 aligns across 9 bases. Trimming removed 4 bases from V and 7 bases from J; junction bases left unmatched: 11. The germline V gene encodes CDR1 SGHKS and CDR2 YYEKEE (reference sequence). CDR3 length: 15 residues. Here the CDR3 reads CASSPVGTGLSGYTF. The CDR3 nucleotides read TGTGCCAGCAGCCCGGTGGGGACAGGGCTTTCTGGCTACACCTTC.

The chain carries TRBV7-9 and TRBJ2-2; TRBD1 aligns across 7 bases. The ends lost 5 bases at V and 3 bases at J; junction bases unmatched: 6. CDR1 is SEHNR, CDR2 FQNEAQ, per germline (reference sequence). The CDR3 has 15 residues. The DNA for the CDR3 is TGTGCCAGCAGCCCTAGGGGGCGCGACACCGGGGAGCTGTTTTTT. Protein product: CASSPRGRDTGELFF.

This clone has just a few counts. This chain joins TRBV6-1 and TRBJ2-5, with 7 bases lining up with TRBD1. The CDR3 extends over 14 amino acids. The J segment lost 5 bases and the V segment lost 6 bases, leaving 9 bases of the junction unmatched. Germline V gene lookup returns CDR1 MNHNS and CDR2 SASEGT. This chain's CDR3 is CASRIRQGKETQYF. The CDR3 DNA follows: TGTGCCAGCAGGATCCGACAGGGCAAGGAGACCCAGTACTTC.